This T cell receptor beta chain appears in the sequencing data of a study of cytomegalovirus exposure and HLA in healthy donors. General study points: In a later analysis, most CMV-associated TCR beta chains appeared HLA-restricted. Earlier analysis yielded a pattern in which most TCR beta V segments were productive about 87% or about 30% of the time. The authors reported that TCR beta sequences could predict HLA-A and HLA-B alleles. These predictions were accurate for most subjects in the first cohort.

Comment on this clone: As yet, its antigen is unknown.

In the PCR, 60 Vbeta and 13 Jbeta primers were used. Clones were read by immunoSEQ multiplex PCR, and TCRdb kept only the in-frame ones, dropping some. The sample has over 150,000 clones; 60% to 80% are singletons. The CDR3 is 16 residues long. Deletions cut 2 bases from V and 1 base from J, with 12 bases between. Germline CDR1 MDHEN, CDR2 SYDVKM. The J gene is TRBJ1-5, the V gene TRBV28; D is perhaps TRBD1 (6 bases). Specimen: PBMCs. This sequence was found in a man aged 60-69 years in good health and CMV-seronegative. The CDR3 loop is CASSLRQGKSNQPQHF. The CDR3 DNA follows: TGTGCCAGCAGTTTACGGCAGGGGAAGAGCAATCAGCCCCAGCATTTT.